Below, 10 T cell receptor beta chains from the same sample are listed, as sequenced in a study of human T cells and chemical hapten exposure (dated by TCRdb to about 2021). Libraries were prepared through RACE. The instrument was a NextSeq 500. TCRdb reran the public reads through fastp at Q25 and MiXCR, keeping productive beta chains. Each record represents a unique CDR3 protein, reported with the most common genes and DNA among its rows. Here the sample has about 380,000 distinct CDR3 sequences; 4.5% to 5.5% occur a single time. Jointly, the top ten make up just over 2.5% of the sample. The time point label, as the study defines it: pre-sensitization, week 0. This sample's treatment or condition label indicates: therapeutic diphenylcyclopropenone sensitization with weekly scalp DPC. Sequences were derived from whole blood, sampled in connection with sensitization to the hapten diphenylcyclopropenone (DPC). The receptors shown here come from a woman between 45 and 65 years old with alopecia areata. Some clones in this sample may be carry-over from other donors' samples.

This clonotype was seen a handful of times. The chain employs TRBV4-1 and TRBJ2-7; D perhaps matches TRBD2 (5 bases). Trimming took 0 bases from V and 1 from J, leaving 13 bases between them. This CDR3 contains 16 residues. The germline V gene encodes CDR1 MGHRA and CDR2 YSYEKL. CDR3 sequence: CASSQEWRTASYEQYF. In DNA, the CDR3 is TGCGCCAGCAGCCAAGAATGGAGGACGGCGTCCTACGAGCAGTACTTC.

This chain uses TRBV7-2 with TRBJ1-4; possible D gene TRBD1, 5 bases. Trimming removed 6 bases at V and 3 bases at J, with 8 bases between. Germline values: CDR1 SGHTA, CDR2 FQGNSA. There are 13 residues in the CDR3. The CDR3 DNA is TGTGCCAGCAGACAGGCGGCTAATGAAAAACTGTTTTTT. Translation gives CASRQAANEKLFF.

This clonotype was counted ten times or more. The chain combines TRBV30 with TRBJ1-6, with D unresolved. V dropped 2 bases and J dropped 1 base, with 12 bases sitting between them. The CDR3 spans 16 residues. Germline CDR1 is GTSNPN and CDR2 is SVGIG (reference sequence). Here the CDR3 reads CAWSPFQASYNSPLHF. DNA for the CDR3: TGTGCCTGGAGTCCTTTTCAGGCATCCTATAATTCACCCCTCCACTTT.

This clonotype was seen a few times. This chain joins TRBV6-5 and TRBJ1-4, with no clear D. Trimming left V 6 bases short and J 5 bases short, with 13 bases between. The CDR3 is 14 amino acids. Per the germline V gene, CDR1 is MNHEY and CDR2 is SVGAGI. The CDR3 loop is CASRPIPINEKLFF. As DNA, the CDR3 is TGTGCCAGCAGACCCATCCCGATAAATGAAAAACTGTTTTTT.

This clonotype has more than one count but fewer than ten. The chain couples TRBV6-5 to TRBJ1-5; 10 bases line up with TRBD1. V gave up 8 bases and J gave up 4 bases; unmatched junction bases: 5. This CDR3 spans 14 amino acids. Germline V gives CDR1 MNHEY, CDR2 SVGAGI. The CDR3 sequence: CASGDRGGNQPQHF. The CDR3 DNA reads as TGTGCCAGCGGGGACAGGGGTGGTAATCAGCCCCAGCATTTT.

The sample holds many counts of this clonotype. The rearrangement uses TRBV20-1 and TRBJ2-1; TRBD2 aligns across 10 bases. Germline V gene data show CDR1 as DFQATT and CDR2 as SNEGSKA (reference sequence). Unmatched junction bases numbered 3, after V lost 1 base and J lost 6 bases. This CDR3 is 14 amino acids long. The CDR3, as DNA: TGCAGTGCTAGAGTAGCGGGAGGCTTCAATGAGCAGTTCTTC. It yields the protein CSARVAGGFNEQFF.

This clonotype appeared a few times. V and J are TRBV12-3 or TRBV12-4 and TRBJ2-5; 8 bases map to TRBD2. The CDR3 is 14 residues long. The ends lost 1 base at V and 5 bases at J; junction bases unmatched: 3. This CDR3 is CASSLDSGGETQYF. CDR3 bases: TGTGCCAGCAGTTTAGACAGCGGGGGCGAGACCCAGTACTTC.

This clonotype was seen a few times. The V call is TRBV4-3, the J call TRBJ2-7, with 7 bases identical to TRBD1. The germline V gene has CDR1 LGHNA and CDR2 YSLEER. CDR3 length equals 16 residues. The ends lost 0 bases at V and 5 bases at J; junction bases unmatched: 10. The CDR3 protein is CASSQDRQGPENEQYF. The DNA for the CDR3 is TGCGCCAGCAGCCAAGATAGACAGGGACCAGAGAACGAGCAGTACTTC.

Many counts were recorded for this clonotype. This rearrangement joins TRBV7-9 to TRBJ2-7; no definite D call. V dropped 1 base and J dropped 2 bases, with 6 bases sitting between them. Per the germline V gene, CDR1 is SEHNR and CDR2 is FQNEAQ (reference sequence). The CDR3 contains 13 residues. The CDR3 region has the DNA TGTGCCAGCAGCTTAGGGTTAGCCTACGAGCAGTACTTC. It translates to CASSLGLAYEQYF.

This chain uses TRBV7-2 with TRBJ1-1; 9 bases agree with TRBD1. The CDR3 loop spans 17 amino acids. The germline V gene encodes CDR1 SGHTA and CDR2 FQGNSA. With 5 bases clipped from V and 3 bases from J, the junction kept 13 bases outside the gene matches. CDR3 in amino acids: CASSQDRGYYGDTEAFF. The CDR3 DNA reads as TGTGCCAGCAGCCAGGACAGGGGCTACTATGGGGACACTGAAGCTTTCTTT.